The present T cell receptor (beta chain) was sequenced within a study of CDR3 diversity in severe acne. TCRdb reanalysed the PCR reads using MiXCR and keeps one entry per CDR3 protein. The sample records almost 85,000 distinct CDR3 sequences, around 50% being singletons. This clonotype was recorded many times. Germline CDR1 and CDR2: SGHRS and YFSETQ. V was shortened by 7 bases and J by 1 base, with 16 bases between the two germline ends. The CDR3 sequence is 15 residues long. The rearrangement joins TRBV5-1 to TRBJ2-3; D is perhaps TRBD2 (7 bases). Sequenced input: blood. This clonotype was sampled from a male donor in good health, without acne. The CDR3, as DNA: TGCGCCAGCTGCTCTACGGGGGGCGGCACAGATACGCAGTATTTT. This codes for CASCSTGGGTDTQYF.